This T cell receptor beta chain is from a study of T cells after yellow fever vaccination. Germline V lookup: CDR1 SGHNT, CDR2 YYREEE (reference sequence). The CDR3 sequence is 13 residues long. The junction had 4 bases not matched to a gene; V was cut back by 7 bases and J by 3 bases. Via MiXCR, TCRdb re-called the 5' RACE reads, giving one row per CDR3 protein. Among approximately 550,000 distinct CDR3 sequences listed, roughly a fifth were seen once. The chain couples TRBV5-4 to TRBJ2-3; 8 nucleotides agree with TRBD2. This specimen consisted of PBMCs, obtained 15 days after the yellow fever booster vaccination. The clonotype comes from a man aged 25-40 years who received the YFV17D yellow fever vaccine. The CDR3 loop reads CASFIAGTDTQYF. CDR3 nucleotide sequence: TGTGCCAGCTTCATAGCGGGAACAGATACGCAGTATTTT. The full variable domain, its missing parts supplied by reference TRBV5-4 and TRBJ2-3, is ETGVTQSPTHLIKTRGQQVTLRCSSQSGHNTVSWYQQALGQGPQFIFQYYREEENGRGNFPPRFSGLQFPNYSSELNVNALELDDSALYLCASFIAGTDTQYFGPGTRLTVL.